These 21 T cell receptor beta chains were sequenced from one sample in a study of shared clonotypes between healthy human individuals. Using immunoSEQ multiplex PCR, the repertoire was profiled, and TCRdb retains in-frame clones only, with some absent. This sample has fewer than 600,000 clones, with around 76% found just once. The specimen was PBMCs. These receptors came from a woman in her thirties or forties in good health. Some clones in this sample may be carry-over from other donors' samples.

In the case of this clone: Since a far larger clone is one base different, this is likely a read error. CDR3 amino acids: CAWSVLPDQNAEAFF. In DNA, the CDR3 is TGTGCCTGGAGTGTACTACCAGACCAGAACGCTGAAGCTTTCTTT. The chain recombines TRBV30 with TRBJ1-1; D uncertain. The CDR3 loop spans 15 amino acids. The germline CDR1 and CDR2 sequences are GTSNPN and SVGIG (reference sequence).

The chain joins TRBV6-5 to TRBJ2-7, with 8 bases matching TRBD1. There are 13 residues in the CDR3. J was trimmed by 5 bases and V by 5 bases; bases with no gene match: 5. The germline CDR1 and CDR2 sequences are MNHEY and SVGAGI. The CDR3 DNA follows: TGTGCCAGCAGTCGACAGGGGAGCAACGAGCAGTACTTC. It translates to CASSRQGSNEQYF.

The table lists this clone with many counts. The CDR3 bases are TGTGCCAGCAGTTTTCCCGGGACAGGGGACTCTGGGGCCAACGTCCTGACTTTC. Protein sequence: CASSFPGTGDSGANVLTF. This sequence joins TRBV7-9 and TRBJ2-6; 10 bases match TRBD1. With V trimmed by 6 bases and J by 0 bases, 8 bases remained unmatched. Germline assignment: CDR1 SEHNR and CDR2 FQNEAQ (reference sequence). CDR3 length equals 18 residues.

This chain links TRBV7-9 with TRBJ1-3; the D gene is possibly TRBD1 (6 bases). The length of the CDR3 is 15 residues. Germline V CDR1 and CDR2: SEHNR, FQNEAQ (reference sequence). Trimming shortened V by 2 bases and J by 0 bases, and 8 bases separated the two germline ends. The CDR3 sequence is CASSLSRGSGNTIYF. Written as DNA, the CDR3 is TGTGCCAGCAGCTTAAGCAGGGGCTCTGGAAACACCATATATTTT. The full variable domain, with the rest looked up from reference TRBV7-9 and TRBJ1-3, is DTGVSQNPRHKITKRGQNVTFRCDPISEHNRLYWYRQTLGQGPEFLTYFQNEAQLEKSRLLSDRFSAERPKGSFSTLEIQRTEQGDSAMYLCASSLSRGSGNTIYFGEGSWLTVV.

This chain connects TRBV7-2 to TRBJ2-2; D gene uncertain. This CDR3 has 16 residues. Per the germline V gene, CDR1 is SGHTA and CDR2 is FQGNSA. Between the trimmed V and J ends, which lost 6 bases and 6 bases, there was a span of 20 bases. This chain's CDR3 is CASSSRLSAGSGELFF. The CDR3 DNA reads as TGTGCCAGCAGTTCGCGTCTGTCGGCCGGGTCCGGGGAGCTGTTTTTT. Full variable domain (rest looked up from reference TRBV7-2 and TRBJ2-2): GAGVSQSPSNKVTEKGKDVELRCDPISGHTALYWYRQSLGQGLEFLIYFQGNSAPDKSGLPSDRFSAERTGGSVSTLTIQRTQQEDSAVYLCASSSRLSAGSGELFFGEGSRLTVL.

The chain employs TRBV28 and TRBJ2-1; 11 nucleotides align to TRBD1. The V segment lost 6 bases and the J segment 8 bases; nucleotides outside the gene matches: 3. This CDR3 spans 13 amino acids. Germline CDR1 reads MDHEN; CDR2 reads SYDVKM. Written as DNA, the CDR3 is TGTGCCAGCAGGGGACAGGGGGTCGATGAGCAGTTCTTC. Its protein is CASRGQGVDEQFF.

This sequence joins TRBV9 and TRBJ2-7; TRBD1 matches at 9 bases. This CDR3 is built from 14 residues. V lost 3 bases and J lost 1; bases outside the gene matches: 2. Germline CDR1 is SGDLS and CDR2 is YYNGEE. The CDR3 region is CASSEGQGSYEQYF. The CDR3 DNA is TGTGCCAGCAGCGAGGGACAGGGATCCTACGAGCAGTACTTC.

V and J are TRBV5-1 and TRBJ1-2, with 7 bases identical to TRBD1. Trimming cost V 1 base and J 6 bases; bases outside gene matches: 3. This CDR3 has 13 amino acids. The germline V gene encodes CDR1 SGHRS and CDR2 YFSETQ. CDR3 sequence: CASSLSGQDGYTF. As DNA, the CDR3 is TGCGCCAGCAGCTTGAGTGGACAGGATGGCTACACCTTC.

This clone was picked up one time. The V and J genes are TRBV11-2 and TRBJ2-3, with 7 positions matching TRBD2. With 2 bases clipped from V and 2 bases from J, the junction kept 7 bases outside the gene matches. Germline V gives CDR1 SGHAT, CDR2 FQNNGV. The CDR3 consists of 16 residues. In DNA form, the CDR3 reads TGTGCCAGCAGCTTATTGAGTGGGAGGGCCACAGATACGCAGTATTTT. It encodes CASSLLSGRATDTQYF.

This rearrangement joins TRBV7-9 to TRBJ1-3; D may be TRBD1 (6 bases). CDR3 length equals 15 residues. V lost 0 bases and J lost 3, with 9 bases in between. Germline V lookup: CDR1 SEHNR, CDR2 FQNEAQ (reference sequence). CDR3 nucleotides: TGTGCCAGCAGCTTAGCGGGGGCGGATGGAAACACCATATATTTT. Encoded protein: CASSLAGADGNTIYF.

This chain joins TRBV2 and TRBJ2-7, with 7 bases lining up with TRBD2. Germline V gene sequence: CDR1 SNHLY, CDR2 FYNNEI. The CDR3 consists of 15 residues. J lost 2 bases, V lost 2 bases, and 6 bases had no gene match. The DNA for the CDR3 is TGTGCCAGCAGTGAATCGGCGGGAGATCCCTACGAGCAGTACTTC. This codes for CASSESAGDPYEQYF.

This chain joins TRBV19 and TRBJ1-5; weak D call: TRBD1 (5 bases). CDR1 is LNHDA, CDR2 SQIVND, per germline (reference sequence). CDR3 length: 16 amino acids. Between the trimmed V and J ends, which lost 7 bases and 3 bases, there was a span of 19 bases. The CDR3 nucleotides read TGTGCCAGTAACGAAGCACTCGGGACCAACAATCAGCCCCAGCATTTT. It encodes CASNEALGTNNQPQHF.

This rearrangement joins TRBV2 to TRBJ2-7, with 11 bases fitting TRBD2. There are 14 residues in the CDR3. Losses at the gene ends were 8 bases for V and 4 bases for J; bases not matched to a gene: 7. Germline values: CDR1 SNHLY, CDR2 FYNNEI. CDR3 loop: CASLRTSGSYEQYF. DNA for the CDR3: TGTGCCAGCCTCCGTACTAGCGGGAGTTACGAGCAGTACTTC.

A note on this clone: Distinct nucleotide sequences in the sample also encode this CDR3. The chain links TRBV2 to TRBJ2-2; D is possibly TRBD1 (6 bases). V was pared by 8 bases and J by 1 base, with 8 bases between. The CDR3 runs 13 residues. Germline V CDR1 and CDR2: SNHLY, FYNNEI. For the CDR3, the DNA is TGTGCCAGCTCGGGACAGAACACCGGGGAGCTGTTTTTT. Amino acids: CASSGQNTGELFF.

The V and J genes are TRBV28 and TRBJ2-7; D may be TRBD2 (7 bases). Trimming pared 4 bases from V and 4 bases from J, leaving 20 bases between. Germline V gene lookup returns CDR1 MDHEN and CDR2 SYDVKM. This CDR3 has 16 residues. CDR3 in amino acids: CASSSLGGRSRYEQYF. The CDR3 bases are TGTGCCAGCAGTTCGCTGGGGGGGCGCTCAAGATACGAGCAGTACTTC.

The chain is built from TRBV27 and TRBJ1-1; the D gene is possibly TRBD1 (6 bases). The ends were cut back, 5 bases at V and 3 bases at J, with 10 bases in the middle. The CDR3 runs 13 residues. CDR1 and CDR2 from the germline V gene are MNHEY and SMNVEV (reference sequence). The CDR3 region is CASSPGQYTEAFF. The DNA of the CDR3 is TGTGCCAGCAGTCCGGGACAATACACTGAAGCTTTCTTT.

The sample holds one count of this clone. The chain links TRBV21-1 to TRBJ2-7; the tabulated D call, TRBD1, remains unverified against the DNA. TRBV21-1 is a recognized pseudogene. This CDR3 spans 17 amino acids. CDR3 amino acids: CASSKGRGQRLGCEQYF. The DNA for the CDR3 is TGTGCCAGCAGCAAAGGAAGGGGACAGCGACTGGGTTGCGAGCAGTACTTC.

This clone was observed once. The sample holds other DNA sequences that translate to the same CDR3. The genes are TRBV28 and TRBJ2-7; D gene ambiguous. The CDR3 is made up of 15 amino acids. V was cut by 3 bases and J by 0 bases, with 12 bases left in between. The germline V gene has CDR1 MDHEN and CDR2 SYDVKM. In DNA form, the CDR3 reads TGTGCCAGCAGTTTTAATCGAGGTTACTCCTACGAGCAGTACTTC. Translated, it gives CASSFNRGYSYEQYF.

The chain uses TRBV14 and TRBJ2-1; TRBD2 agrees at 7 bases. The CDR3 extends over 14 amino acids. Germline V gene data show CDR1 as SGHDN and CDR2 as FVKESK. After removal of 4 bases from V and 9 bases from J, the junction contained 9 bases not matched to a gene. Here the CDR3 reads CASSRLAVGGEQFF. The CDR3 DNA follows: TGTGCCAGCAGCCGTCTAGCGGTGGGGGGTGAGCAGTTCTTC.

CDR3 DNA sequence: TGTGCCAGCAGCTTCACGGGAGGGCCCGCCGAGCAGTACTTC. Residues: CASSFTGGPAEQYF. V usage is TRBV11-2 and J usage is TRBJ2-7, with 8 nucleotides matching TRBD2. The V gene's germline CDR1 is SGHAT and CDR2 FQNNGV. V dropped 3 bases and J dropped 6; count of bases not matched to a gene: 7. The CDR3 length is 14 residues.

This sequence joins TRBV15 and TRBJ1-3, with D unclear. The CDR3 sequence is 14 residues long. Between the trimmed V and J ends, which lost 5 bases and 0 bases, there was a span of 8 bases. Germline V lookup: CDR1 LNHNV, CDR2 YYDKDF (reference sequence). In nucleotides, the CDR3 is TGTGCCACCAGCCGATTGAGCTCTGGAAACACCATATATTTT. Its translation is CATSRLSSGNTIYF.